This T cell receptor (beta chain) was captured by sequencing in a study of regulatory T cells in long-lasting Graves disease. The time point is: newly diagnosed GD, antithyroid drugs for less than 3 months. The TCR library used RNA extracted from PBMCs. V dropped 6 bases and J dropped 7; count of bases not matched to a gene: 8. Germline values: CDR1 MNHEY, CDR2 SVGEGT. The CDR3 runs 13 residues. Researchers made TCR beta libraries by using iRepertoire HTBI primers and running Arm-PCR on CDR3 regions. TCRdb ran MiXCR on the multiplex PCR reads and lists one entry per CDR3 protein. The table has around 500,000 distinct CDR3 sequences, about 13% seen once. These data were also reused for a study on T cells in Graves' hyperthyroidism and ophthalmopathy.

The chain joins TRBV6-2 or TRBV6-3 to TRBJ1-2; TRBD1 agrees at 7 bases. The clonotype comes from a man in his thirties or forties with Graves disease. The source was peripheral blood mononuclear cells (PBMCs), collected at new diagnosis, from a patient treated with antithyroid drugs. In DNA form, the CDR3 reads TGTGCCAGCAGAGCGACAGGGAGTCGTGGCTACACCTTC. Residues: CASRATGSRGYTF.